This section outlines one TCR beta chain sequence together with its context. The data originate from a study of shared clonotypes between healthy human individuals. TCRdb's copy holds only in-frame clones and misses some; the assay was immunoSEQ multiplex PCR. This table holds under 1,900,000 clones, less than 99% found once. Germline V gene sequence: CDR1 SGHNT, CDR2 YYREEE (reference sequence). Trimming took off 5 bases at V and 6 bases at J, with 18 bases between the two ends. This CDR3 has 15 amino acids. This rearrangement joins TRBV5-4 to TRBJ2-1, with D tentatively TRBD2 (7 bases). The receptor comes from a man aged 25 to 40 in good health. The sample taken for sequencing was naive CD4+ T cells sorted from blood. The subset here: CD45RA+ positively selected. The CDR3, as DNA: TGTGCCAGCAGAAACACCGGGGGGCGGATCAATGAGCAGTTCTTC. Translation gives CASRNTGGRINEQFF.